These 11 T cell receptor beta chains were all obtained from the same sample, sequenced in a study of brain T cells in children with intractable seizures. Assay used: immunoSEQ multiplex PCR; TCRdb lists only in-frame clones, some missing. This table has 70,000 to 85,000 clones, 90% to 95% appearing once. The sequenced sample was peripheral blood, obtained at surgery. The receptors originated from a girl aged 2 to 9 with Rasmussen encephalitis and intractable seizures.

The rearrangement joins TRBV27 to TRBJ1-1; tentative D call: TRBD1 (6 bases). With 1 base removed from V and 11 bases from J, the gap between germline ends came to 17 bases. CDR1 and CDR2 from the germline V gene are MNHEY and SMNVEV (reference sequence). The CDR3 extends over 14 amino acids. The CDR3 sequence: CASSLWLGAHPAFF. The CDR3 coding sequence is TGTGCCAGCAGTTTATGGTTGGGGGCCCATCCGGCTTTCTTT.

This chain joins TRBV2 and TRBJ2-1; D gene uncertain. The germline gives CDR1 SNHLY, CDR2 FYNNEI. V was clipped by 1 base and J by 4 bases, with 11 bases between them. This CDR3 contains 15 residues. The CDR3: CASSEVRLVYNEQFF. CDR3 DNA: TGTGCCAGCAGTGAAGTACGGCTAGTATACAATGAGCAGTTCTTC. The variable domain in full, completed from reference TRBV2 and TRBJ2-1, reads EPEVTQTPSHQVTQMGQEVILRCVPISNHLYFYWYRQILGQKVEFLVSFYNNEISEKSEIFDDQFSVERPDGSNFTLKIRSTKLEDSAMYFCASSEVRLVYNEQFFGPGTRLTVL.

A few counts support this clone. The rearrangement links TRBV5-8 to TRBJ1-5; D may be TRBD1 (5 bases). Trimming pared 0 bases from V and 4 bases from J, leaving 14 bases between. This CDR3 is 16 amino acids long. Germline CDR1 reads SGHTS; CDR2 reads YDEGEE. For the CDR3, the DNA is TGTGCCAGCAGCTTGGTTGCGGGGGTCCGGAATCAGCCCCAGCATTTT. Encoded protein: CASSLVAGVRNQPQHF.

The J gene is TRBJ1-1, the V gene TRBV12-3 or TRBV12-4; TRBD1 might be the D (5 bases). The CDR3 sequence is 13 residues long. V was cut by 3 bases and J by 4 bases, with 9 bases left in between. Here the CDR3 reads CASSFWGGTEAFF. The CDR3 DNA follows: TGTGCCAGCAGTTTTTGGGGGGGCACTGAAGCTTTCTTT.

This chain joins TRBV6-5 and TRBJ1-1; perhaps TRBD1 as D (6 bases). V dropped 0 bases and J dropped 1 base, with 12 bases sitting between them. The germline CDR1 and CDR2 sequences are MNHEY and SVGAGI. The CDR3 is made up of 16 amino acids. CDR3 in amino acids: CASSYSQGLTNTEAFF. The CDR3, as DNA: TGTGCCAGCAGTTACTCCCAGGGGCTGACGAACACTGAAGCTTTCTTT.

The DNA for the CDR3 is TGTGCCAGTAGCCGCGAGGGAGAGACCCAGTACTTC. It specifies CASSREGETQYF. V usage is TRBV19 and J usage is TRBJ2-5; D might be TRBD2 (5 bases). This CDR3 spans 12 amino acids. Trimming pared 6 bases from V and 4 bases from J, leaving 9 bases between. Germline V lookup: CDR1 LNHDA, CDR2 SQIVND (reference sequence).

This clone was observed at least ten times. The chain uses TRBV30 and TRBJ2-1, with 13 bases identical to TRBD2. Germline values: CDR1 GTSNPN, CDR2 SVGIG (reference sequence). The junction had 3 bases not matched to a gene; V was cut back by 6 bases and J by 7 bases. This CDR3 has 13 residues. The CDR3 bases are TGTGCCTGTGGACTAGCGGGAGCTAATGAGCAGTTCTTC. The encoded protein is CACGLAGANEQFF.

The chain combines TRBV28 with TRBJ1-4; D might be TRBD1 (5 bases). The V gene's germline CDR1 is MDHEN and CDR2 SYDVKM. V lost 10 bases, J lost 10 bases, and 19 bases lay in between. This CDR3 contains 13 residues. CDR3 region: CATYRKNRPKLFF. CDR3 in DNA: TGTGCCACATACAGGAAAAACAGGCCAAAACTGTTTTTT.

The V call is TRBV6-5, the J call TRBJ1-2, with D perhaps TRBD1 (5 bases). Germline assignment: CDR1 MNHEY and CDR2 SVGAGI. The CDR3 length is 15 residues. V lost 6 bases and J 8 bases, leaving 22 bases between the germline ends. The CDR3 loop is CASSLMTGPSGGYTF. The DNA for the CDR3 is TGTGCCAGCAGCCTAATGACGGGGCCCAGTGGCGGCTACACCTTC.

This clone was picked up many times. The gene calls are TRBV6-5 and TRBJ2-1; maybe TRBD2 (6 bases). CDR1 is MNHEY and CDR2 is SVGAGI in the germline V gene. The CDR3 runs to 13 residues. V dropped 2 bases and J dropped 12 bases, with 14 bases sitting between them. The CDR3, as DNA: TGTGCCAGCAGTTACAGGGACTCAATTGTGCAGTTCTTC. This encodes CASSYRDSIVQFF.

The chain uses TRBV28 and TRBJ2-7; 7 bases map to TRBD2. CDR1 is MDHEN, CDR2 SYDVKM, per germline. V trimming: 8 bases; J trimming: 0 bases; junction bases outside the gene matches: 10. CDR3 length equals 15 residues. CDR3 region: CASPPAGLTSYEQYF. Here the CDR3 DNA reads TGTGCCAGCCCACCAGCGGGGTTAACCTCCTACGAGCAGTACTTC.